This T cell receptor beta chain originates from a study of T cells in Graves' hyperthyroidism and ophthalmopathy. Study observations and caveats: Researchers found most expanded thyroid clonotypes above 0.001 in blood as well.

Criteria for exclusion of patients were uncontrolled infection, other autoimmune disease, pregnancy or lactation. There were TCR beta CDR3 regions amplified from RNA transcripts. During a first-round RT-PCR of the TCR CDR3, the HTBI primer set was used. TCRdb re-called the multiplex PCR reads through MiXCR, storing one row per CDR3 protein. This sample carries about 600,000 distinct CDR3 sequences, more than 15% of them seen once, and the ten largest clones take less than 3.5%. This clonotype showed up many times. Its target is not known. The sequence was obtained from a middle-aged woman with Graves' ophthalmopathy. What was sequenced was blood.

This CDR3 reads CSADQGAETQYF. DNA for the CDR3: TGCAGTGCCGATCAGGGGGCTGAGACCCAGTACTTC. This chain links TRBV20-1 with TRBJ2-5; 8 positions match TRBD1. V shed 6 bases and J 5 bases; nucleotides not matched to a gene: 5. The CDR3 is 12 amino acids. Looked up from germline, CDR1 is DFQATT and CDR2 is SNEGSKA (reference sequence).